The rows below give T cell receptor beta chains drawn from one sample of a study of blood T cell repertoires in COVID-19. Here immunoSEQ multiplex PCR was the method, and the copy in TCRdb shows in-frame clones only, minus some. Among about 380,000 clones, roughly nine tenths were seen once, and the ten largest hold over 1%. Sequencing used peripheral blood. These receptor sequences come from a man in his forties or fifties with acute or convalescent COVID-19. The CDR3 runs from the conserved cysteine through the conserved F or W. A D gene is named only where the DNA matches it firmly. Size is omitted from some rows. Given values are once, few, many or a class for expanded clones.

cdr3_nt | cdr3_aa | j_call | d_call | v_call | clone_size
TGTGCCAGCAGTGAGGGGGCGCACACCGGGGAGCTGTTTTTT | CASSEGAHTGELFF | TRBJ2-2 | NA | TRBV6-4 | once
TGTGCCAGCAGCTTAGGCGACAGCCTTTTCGAGACCCAGTACTTC | CASSLGDSLFETQYF | TRBJ2-5 | NA | TRBV7-9 | once
TGTGCCAGTAGTCCTCAGAGCGGCACTGAAGCTTTCTTT | CASSPQSGTEAFF | TRBJ1-1 | NA | TRBV19 | NA
TGCGCCAGCAGCCCGAGATCTGGAAACACCATATATTTT | CASSPRSGNTIYF | TRBJ1-3 | NA | TRBV5-1 | NA
TGTGCCAGCAGAGGACAGGGTGGAAACACCATATATTTT | CASRGQGGNTIYF | TRBJ1-3 | TRBD1 | TRBV6-5 | NA
TGTGCCAGCAGCGCTGACAGCTATGGCTACACCTTC | CASSADSYGYTF | TRBJ1-2 | NA | TRBV5-4 | NA
TGTGCCAGTTCACCCGGGACAGGGGACCAAGAGACCCAGTACTTC | CASSPGTGDQETQYF | TRBJ2-5 | TRBD1 | TRBV19 | NA
TGTGCCAGCAGCGTAGACGTGACGCGGGCGAGGAGGGCCCCCGAGCAGTACTTC | CASSVDVTRARRAPEQYF | TRBJ2-7 | NA | TRBV9 | NA
TGTGCCAGCAGTTACTCGCGGGGGGAGTCTGGCTACACCTTC | CASSYSRGESGYTF | TRBJ1-2 | NA | TRBV6-6 | once
TGCGCCAGCAGCTTGAGTGCCGGGACTAGGCGGGCAGATACGCAGTATTTT | CASSLSAGTRRADTQYF | TRBJ2-3 | TRBD2 | TRBV5-1 | NA
TGTGCCAGCAGATTGGGGGGAGCAGATACGCAGTATTTT | CASRLGGADTQYF | TRBJ2-3 | NA | TRBV6-6 | once
TGTGCCAGTAGTATAGATCTAGAATGGAATTCACCCCTCCACTTT | CASSIDLEWNSPLHF | TRBJ1-6 | NA | TRBV19 | NA
TGTGCCACCAGCAGACTGCCGGGACTAGCGACCTTGAACACCGGGGAGCTGTTTTTT | CATSRLPGLATLNTGELFF | TRBJ2-2 | TRBD2 | TRBV15 | NA
TGCGCCAGCAGCCAAGAGTTGGGGAGTCAGCCCCAGCATTTT | CASSQELGSQPQHF | TRBJ1-5 | NA | TRBV4-3 | NA